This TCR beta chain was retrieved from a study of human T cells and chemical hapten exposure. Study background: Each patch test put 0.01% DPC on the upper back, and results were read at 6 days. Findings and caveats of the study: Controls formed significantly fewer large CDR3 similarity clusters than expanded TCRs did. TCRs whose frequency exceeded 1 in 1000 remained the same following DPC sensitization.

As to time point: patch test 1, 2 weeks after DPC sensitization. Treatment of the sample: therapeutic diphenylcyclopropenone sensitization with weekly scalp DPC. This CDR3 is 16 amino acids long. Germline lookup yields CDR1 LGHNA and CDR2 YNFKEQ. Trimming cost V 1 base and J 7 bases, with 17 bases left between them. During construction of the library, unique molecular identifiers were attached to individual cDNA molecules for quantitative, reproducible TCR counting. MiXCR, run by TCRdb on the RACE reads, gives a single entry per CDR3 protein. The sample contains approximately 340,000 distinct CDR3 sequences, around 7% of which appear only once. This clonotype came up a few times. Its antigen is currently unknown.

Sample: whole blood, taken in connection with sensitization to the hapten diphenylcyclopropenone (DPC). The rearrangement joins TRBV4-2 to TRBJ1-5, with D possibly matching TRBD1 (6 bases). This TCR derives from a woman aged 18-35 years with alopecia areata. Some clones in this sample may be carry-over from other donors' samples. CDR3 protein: CASSQGGGAQGQPQHF. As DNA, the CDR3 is TGTGCCAGCAGCCAAGGCGGAGGGGCCCAGGGGCAGCCCCAGCATTTT.